Below are 26 T cell receptor beta chains sequenced from a single sample in a study of blood T cells in healthy people across ages. Using a J-beta primer mix together with a sample-barcoded 5' primer, a second PCR was run for about 6 to 12 cycles. TCRdb reprocessed the 5' RACE reads with MiXCR, giving one entry per CDR3 protein. This sample has around 780,000 distinct CDR3 sequences, with approximately 24% found just once. These data are also associated with another study on T cells of mothers and their children.

Sequencing input: blood. These receptors all stem from a boy younger than 18 in good health.

This clonotype was recorded many times. This sequence joins TRBV7-6 and TRBJ1-4; TRBD1 might be the D (5 bases). Germline-derived CDR1 and CDR2 are SGHVS and FNYEAQ. Trimming left V 5 bases short and J 5 bases short, with 12 bases between. The CDR3 runs 14 residues. CDR3 DNA sequence: TGTGCCAGCAGCCACGGACACTTAAATGAAAAACTGTTTTTT. Protein sequence: CASSHGHLNEKLFF.

The rearrangement links TRBV9 to TRBJ2-7; unclear D gene. This CDR3 is built from 14 residues. V lost 3 bases and J 2 bases, leaving 12 bases between the germline ends. Germline V gene data show CDR1 as SGDLS and CDR2 as YYNGEE. CDR3 region: CASSAGLSAYEQYF. In DNA, the CDR3 is TGTGCCAGCAGCGCGGGCCTCTCAGCCTACGAGCAGTACTTC. The whole variable domain, remainder taken from reference TRBV9 and TRBJ2-7, is DSGVTQTPKHLITATGQRVTLRCSPRSGDLSVYWYQQSLDQGLQFLIQYYNGEERAKGNILERFSAQQFPDLHSELNLSSLELGDSALYFCASSAGLSAYEQYFGPGTRLTVT.

The CDR3 DNA follows: TGTGCCACCAGTGGTAGAACAGGAAACAATGAGCAGTTCTTC. Protein: CATSGRTGNNEQFF. The chain couples TRBV24-1 to TRBJ2-1; D is perhaps TRBD1 (5 bases). V lost 5 bases to trimming and J lost 5 bases, with 12 bases between them. CDR3 length equals 14 residues. The germline V gene has CDR1 KGHDR and CDR2 SFDVKD.

This clonotype was recorded a few times. The genes are TRBV7-9 and TRBJ2-2; weak D call: TRBD2 (5 bases). Germline CDR1 is SEHNR and CDR2 is FQNEAQ (reference sequence). The CDR3 runs 15 residues. V lost 4 bases and J 0 bases, leaving 9 bases between the germline ends. This CDR3 is CASSSLGANTGELFF. In DNA, the CDR3 is TGTGCCAGCAGCTCCCTCGGGGCGAACACCGGGGAGCTGTTTTTT.

This clonotype was observed a handful of times. The chain recombines TRBV7-2 with TRBJ2-3; TRBD2 matches 9 bases. V lost 4 bases and J lost 2; bases outside the gene matches: 7. The CDR3 extends over 16 amino acids. Germline CDR1 is SGHTA and CDR2 is FQGNSA. Here the CDR3 reads CASSSDSGGFTDTQYF. CDR3 in DNA: TGTGCCAGCAGCTCCGATAGCGGGGGTTTCACAGATACGCAGTATTTT.

This clonotype came up a few times. This chain connects TRBV3-1 to TRBJ2-1; 7 bases map to TRBD1. The CDR3 has 17 amino acids. Germline CDR1 is LGHDT and CDR2 is YNNKEL (reference sequence). Trimming cost V 1 base and J 2 bases; bases outside gene matches: 8. The DNA for the CDR3 is TGTGCCAGCAGCCAAGCCGAACAGGGGTTCGCCTACAATGAGCAGTTCTTC. Amino acids: CASSQAEQGFAYNEQFF.

This clonotype was counted between two and nine times. The chain carries TRBV7-8 and TRBJ2-7; D is ambiguous. CDR1 and CDR2 from the germline V gene are SGHVS and FQNEAQ. Between the trimmed V and J ends, which lost 5 bases and 7 bases, there was a span of 12 bases. The CDR3 has 12 residues. The CDR3 nucleotides read TGTGCCAGCAGCCCCGTAGCCCGGGAGCAGTACTTC. It encodes CASSPVAREQYF.

This clonotype was detected a few times. This sequence joins TRBV5-1 and TRBJ2-7; TRBD2 matches at 7 bases. Germline CDR1 is SGHRS and CDR2 is YFSETQ. The junction had 8 bases not matched to a gene; V was cut back by 0 bases and J by 2 bases. This CDR3 region has 16 residues. CDR3 coding DNA: TGCGCCAGCAGCTTGGAGGTAGCGGGCACCGCCTACGAGCAGTACTTC. Its protein is CASSLEVAGTAYEQYF.

V is TRBV12-3 or TRBV12-4 and J is TRBJ1-1, with TRBD1 matching 7 bases. The CDR3 loop spans 14 amino acids. J lost 2 bases, V lost 8 bases, and 8 bases had no gene match. The chain's CDR3 is CASLTGTENTEAFF. In DNA form, the CDR3 reads TGTGCCAGCCTTACCGGGACAGAAAACACTGAAGCTTTCTTT.

This clonotype was found a few times. This chain joins TRBV11-2 and TRBJ2-5, with TRBD1 as a possible D gene (6 bases). The DNA end lines up better with TRBJ2-1; the J call may be wrong. Germline CDR1 reads SGHAT; CDR2 reads FQNNGV. The CDR3 has 14 residues. The CDR3: CASSPSTGGNEQFF. The CDR3 nucleotides read TGTGCCAGCAGCCCCTCGACAGGAGGCAATGAGCAGTTCTTC.

The chain employs TRBV5-1 and TRBJ2-2; D is unclear. V was cut by 4 bases and J by 0 bases, with 10 bases left in between. Germline loops: CDR1 SGHRS, CDR2 YFSETQ. CDR3 length equals 15 residues. In nucleotides, the CDR3 is TGCGCCAGCAGCCCGGGCCGTGCGAACACCGGGGAGCTGTTTTTT. This encodes CASSPGRANTGELFF. The whole variable domain, remainder taken from reference TRBV5-1 and TRBJ2-2, is KAGVTQTPRYLIKTRGQQVTLSCSPISGHRSVSWYQQTPGQGLQFLFEYFSETQRNKGNFPGRFSGRQFSNSRSEMNVSTLELGDSALYLCASSPGRANTGELFFGEGSRLTVL.

V and J are TRBV12-5 and TRBJ2-5, with 7 bases identical to TRBD1. The CDR3 runs to 14 residues. The germline V gene has CDR1 LGHNT and CDR2 FRNRAP. J gave up 5 bases and V 6 bases, and 9 bases lay outside the gene matches. The CDR3 bases are TGTGCTAGTGGAGCTCAGGGGGTCGGGGAGACCCAGTACTTC. Its protein product is CASGAQGVGETQYF.

The sample holds a few counts of this clonotype. This chain links TRBV29-1 with TRBJ2-2; 8 bases line up with TRBD1. Per the germline V gene, CDR1 is SQVTM and CDR2 is ANQGSEA. The CDR3 sequence is 14 residues long. V lost 3 bases to trimming and J lost 4 bases; unmatched junction nucleotides: 4. The CDR3 reads CSVDDRGSTGELFF. The CDR3 DNA reads TGCAGCGTTGACGACAGGGGAAGCACCGGGGAGCTGTTTTTT.

The V and J genes are TRBV5-1 and TRBJ1-5; D is unclear. Germline loops: CDR1 SGHRS, CDR2 YFSETQ. V dropped 4 bases and J dropped 6 bases, with 14 bases sitting between them. The CDR3 sequence is 14 residues long. The CDR3 reads CASSLWVGGQPQHF. As DNA, the CDR3 is TGCGCCAGCAGCCTATGGGTCGGCGGTCAGCCCCAGCATTTT.

The V and J genes are TRBV29-1 and TRBJ1-1, with unresolved D. Deletions cut 8 bases from V and 1 base from J, with 11 bases between. The CDR3 contains 12 residues. Germline V CDR1 and CDR2: SQVTM, ANQGSEA. CDR3 sequence reads: CSSALRNTEAFF. CDR3 coding DNA: TGCAGCTCGGCCCTGAGGAACACTGAAGCTTTCTTT.

The sample holds a few counts of this clonotype. The chain combines TRBV29-1 with TRBJ2-5, with 7 nucleotides matching TRBD1. The V and J ends lost 4 bases and 1 base, in that order; junction bases with no gene match: 9. Germline V CDR1 and CDR2: SQVTM, ANQGSEA. The CDR3 is 15 amino acids. The CDR3 sequence is CSVGGGTGAQETQYF. Here the CDR3 DNA reads TGCAGCGTTGGAGGGGGAACAGGGGCCCAAGAGACCCAGTACTTC.

The J gene is TRBJ1-1, the V gene TRBV3-1; the D gene is possibly TRBD1 (6 bases). The CDR3 is 16 amino acids. Trimming removed 5 bases from V and 8 bases from J, with 24 bases in between. Germline V gene data show CDR1 as LGHDT and CDR2 as YNNKEL (reference sequence). DNA for the CDR3: TGTGCCAGCAGCGCCGGGCTGCCGGGGGCGTCGCCGGAAGCTTTCTTT. Residues: CASSAGLPGASPEAFF. The whole variable domain, filled in from reference TRBV3-1 and TRBJ1-1, reads DTAVSQTPKYLVTQMGNDKSIKCEQNLGHDTMYWYKQDSKKFLKIMFSYNNKELIINETVPNRFSPKSPDKAHLNLHINSLELGDSAVYFCASSAGLPGASPEAFFGQGTRLTVV.

This clonotype was seen a handful of times. V is TRBV18 and J is TRBJ1-3; D gene unclear. Germline CDR1 reads KGHSH; CDR2 reads LQKENI. Trimming left V 3 bases short and J 2 bases short, with 8 bases between. The CDR3 spans 14 residues. In DNA, the CDR3 is TGTGCCAGCTCACCCGGGCTTGCTGGAAACACCATATATTTT. Residues: CASSPGLAGNTIYF.

The chain combines TRBV27 with TRBJ1-2; 7 bases map to TRBD1. Germline V gives CDR1 MNHEY, CDR2 SMNVEV (reference sequence). V dropped 7 bases and J dropped 6; count of bases not matched to a gene: 14. This CDR3 spans 15 amino acids. The CDR3 loop reads CASTRRQGVSHGYTF. The DNA for the CDR3 is TGTGCCAGCACCCGGCGACAGGGCGTTAGTCATGGCTACACCTTC.

This chain connects TRBV5-4 to TRBJ1-3; 9 bases align to TRBD1. The CDR3 loop spans 16 amino acids. Germline CDR1 reads SGHNT; CDR2 reads YYREEE (reference sequence). V gave up 5 bases and J gave up 0 bases; unmatched junction bases: 6. This chain's CDR3 is CASSRQGGSSGNTIYF. The CDR3, as DNA: TGTGCCAGCAGTCGACAGGGGGGATCCTCTGGAAACACCATATATTTT.

The CDR3, as DNA: TGTGCCAGCAGTTCTCGGGCGGATAGCTCCTACGAGCAGTACTTC. Protein sequence: CASSSRADSSYEQYF. The chain joins TRBV6-6 to TRBJ2-7, with D unclear. Trimming pared 4 bases from V and 0 bases from J, leaving 13 bases between. Germline CDR1 and CDR2: MNHNY and SVGAGI (reference sequence). The CDR3 totals 15 residues.

The chain has TRBV5-1 and TRBJ2-4, with D uncertain. The germline CDR1 and CDR2 sequences are SGHRS and YFSETQ. V lost 3 bases to trimming and J lost 0 bases, with 22 bases between them. This CDR3 spans 19 amino acids. The chain's CDR3 is CASSSTTSPESLAKNIQYF. CDR3 sequence (DNA): TGCGCCAGCAGCTCAACGACTTCCCCAGAAAGTCTAGCCAAAAACATTCAGTACTTC.

Only a few counts were recorded for this clonotype. V usage is TRBV15 and J usage is TRBJ2-7, with 8 bases identical to TRBD2. The V and J ends lost 4 bases and 7 bases, in that order; junction bases with no gene match: 12. Germline lookup yields CDR1 LNHNV and CDR2 YYDKDF (reference sequence). The CDR3 consists of 15 residues. The CDR3 DNA follows: TGTGCCACCAGCACCTATAAAGCGGGGGCGGGTGAGCAGTACTTC. The encoded protein is CATSTYKAGAGEQYF.

The chain employs TRBV5-1 and TRBJ1-3, with D tentatively TRBD1 (5 bases). CDR1 is SGHRS, CDR2 YFSETQ, per germline. V was cut by 0 bases and J by 1 base, with 11 bases left in between. The CDR3 extends over 16 amino acids. CDR3: CASSLEGVRSGNTIYF. The CDR3 DNA reads TGCGCCAGCAGCTTGGAAGGGGTTCGTTCTGGAAACACCATATATTTT.

The chain joins TRBV12-3 or TRBV12-4 to TRBJ2-5, with 7 bases that match TRBD1. J gave up 5 bases and V 4 bases, and 7 bases lay outside the gene matches. This CDR3 is 14 amino acids long. CDR3 sequence reads: CASSSDRAWETQYF. The CDR3 nucleotides are TGTGCCAGCAGTTCTGACAGGGCCTGGGAGACCCAGTACTTC.

The rearrangement uses TRBV10-2 and TRBJ1-5, with a possible D match to TRBD1 (5 bases). CDR3 length equals 14 residues. Germline V CDR1 and CDR2: WSHSY, SAAADI. The ends were cut back, 8 bases at V and 7 bases at J, with 18 bases in the middle. The CDR3 DNA is TGCGCCAGCTCCCCAGGGAGGGATCTGCAGCCCCAGCATTTT. Residues: CASSPGRDLQPQHF.